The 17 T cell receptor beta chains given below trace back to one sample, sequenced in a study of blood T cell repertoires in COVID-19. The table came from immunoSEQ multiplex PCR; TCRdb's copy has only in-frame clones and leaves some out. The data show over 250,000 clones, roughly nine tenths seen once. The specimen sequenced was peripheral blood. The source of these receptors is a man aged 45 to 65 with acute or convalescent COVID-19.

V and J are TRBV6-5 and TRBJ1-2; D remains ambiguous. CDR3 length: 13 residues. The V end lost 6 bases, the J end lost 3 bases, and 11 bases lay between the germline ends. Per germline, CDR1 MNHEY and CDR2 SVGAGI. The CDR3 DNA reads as TGTGCCAGCAGACCCGACTCGGACTATGGCTACACCTTC. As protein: CASRPDSDYGYTF.

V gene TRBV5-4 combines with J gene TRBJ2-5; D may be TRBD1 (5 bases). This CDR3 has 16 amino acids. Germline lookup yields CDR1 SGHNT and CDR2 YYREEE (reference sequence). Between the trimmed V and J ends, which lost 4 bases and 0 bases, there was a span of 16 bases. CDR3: CASSPTAGAYQETQYF. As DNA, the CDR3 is TGTGCCAGCAGCCCGACAGCCGGAGCCTACCAAGAGACCCAGTACTTC.

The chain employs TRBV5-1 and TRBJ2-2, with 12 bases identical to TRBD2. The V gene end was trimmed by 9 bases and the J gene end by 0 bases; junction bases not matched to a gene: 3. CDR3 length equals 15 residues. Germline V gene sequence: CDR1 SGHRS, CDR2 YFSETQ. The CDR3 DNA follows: TGCGCCACCGGACTAGCGGGGCCGAACACCGGGGAGCTGTTTTTT. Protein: CATGLAGPNTGELFF. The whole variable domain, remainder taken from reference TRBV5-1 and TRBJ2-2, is KAGVTQTPRYLIKTRGQQVTLSCSPISGHRSVSWYQQTPGQGLQFLFEYFSETQRNKGNFPGRFSGRQFSNSRSEMNVSTLELGDSALYLCATGLAGPNTGELFFGEGSRLTVL.

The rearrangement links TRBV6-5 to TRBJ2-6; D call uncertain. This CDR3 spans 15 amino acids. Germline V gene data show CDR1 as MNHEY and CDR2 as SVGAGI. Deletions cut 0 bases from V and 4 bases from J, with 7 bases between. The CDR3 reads CASSYSRVGANVLTF. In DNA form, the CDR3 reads TGTGCCAGCAGTTACTCACGGGTGGGGGCCAACGTCCTGACTTTC.

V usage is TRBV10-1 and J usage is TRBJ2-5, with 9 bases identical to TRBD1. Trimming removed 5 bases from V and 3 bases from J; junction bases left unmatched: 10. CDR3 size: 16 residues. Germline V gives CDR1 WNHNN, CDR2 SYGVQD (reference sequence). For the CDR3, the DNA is TGCGCCAGCAGTCCCGGGACAGGGTATACTGAAGAGACCCAGTACTTC. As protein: CASSPGTGYTEETQYF.

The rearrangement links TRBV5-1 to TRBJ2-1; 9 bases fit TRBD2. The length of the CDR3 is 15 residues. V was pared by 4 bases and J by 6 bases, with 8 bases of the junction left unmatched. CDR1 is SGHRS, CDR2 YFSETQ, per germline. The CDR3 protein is CASSHGTSPSNEQFF. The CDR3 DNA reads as TGCGCCAGCAGCCACGGGACTAGCCCCTCCAATGAGCAGTTCTTC.

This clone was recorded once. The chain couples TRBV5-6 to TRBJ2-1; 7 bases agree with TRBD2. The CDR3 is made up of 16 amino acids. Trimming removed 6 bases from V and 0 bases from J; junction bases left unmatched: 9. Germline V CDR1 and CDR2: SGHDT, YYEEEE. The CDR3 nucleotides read TGTGCCAGCACCGGGGCGGGGGTGAGCTCCTACAATGAGCAGTTCTTC. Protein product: CASTGAGVSSYNEQFF.

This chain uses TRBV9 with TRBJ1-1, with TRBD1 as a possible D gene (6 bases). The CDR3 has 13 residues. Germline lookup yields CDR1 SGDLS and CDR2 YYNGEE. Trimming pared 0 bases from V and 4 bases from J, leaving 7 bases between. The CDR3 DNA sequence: TGTGCCAGCAGCGTAGTCAGGGGCACTGAAGCTTTCTTT. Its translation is CASSVVRGTEAFF.

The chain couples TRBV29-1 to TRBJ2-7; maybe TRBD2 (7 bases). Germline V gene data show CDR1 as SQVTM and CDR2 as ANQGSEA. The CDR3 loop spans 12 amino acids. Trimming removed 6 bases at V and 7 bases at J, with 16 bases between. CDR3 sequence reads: CSVGGGRGEQYF. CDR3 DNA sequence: TGCAGCGTGGGCGGGGGCCGGGGGGAGCAGTACTTC.

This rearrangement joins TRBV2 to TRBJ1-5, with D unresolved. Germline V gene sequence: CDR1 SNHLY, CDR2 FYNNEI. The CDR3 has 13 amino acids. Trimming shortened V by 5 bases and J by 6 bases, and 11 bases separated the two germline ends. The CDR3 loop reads CASSYQDGQPQHF. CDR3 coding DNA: TGTGCCAGCAGTTACCAGGATGGTCAGCCCCAGCATTTT.

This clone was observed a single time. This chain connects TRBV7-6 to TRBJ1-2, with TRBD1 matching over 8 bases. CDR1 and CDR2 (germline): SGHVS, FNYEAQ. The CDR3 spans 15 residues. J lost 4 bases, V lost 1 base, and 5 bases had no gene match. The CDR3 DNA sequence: TGTGCCAGCAGCTTAGGTACAGGGGGTGGCTATGGCTACACCTTC. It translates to CASSLGTGGGYGYTF.

The CDR3 region is CASGTSGLGYTF. The DNA of the CDR3 is TGTGCCAGCGGAACATCTGGACTTGGCTACACCTTC. V and J are TRBV9 and TRBJ1-2; D is unresolved. Trimming took 7 bases from V and 7 from J, leaving 14 bases between them. The CDR3 loop spans 12 amino acids. Germline-derived CDR1 and CDR2 are SGDLS and YYNGEE.

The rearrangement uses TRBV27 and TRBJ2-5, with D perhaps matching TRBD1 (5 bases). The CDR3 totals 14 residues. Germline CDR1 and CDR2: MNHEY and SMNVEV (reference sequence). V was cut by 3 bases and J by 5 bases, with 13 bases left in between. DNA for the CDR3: TGTGCCAGCAGTTTGATGGGGCTGGGGGAGACCCAGTACTTC. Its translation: CASSLMGLGETQYF.

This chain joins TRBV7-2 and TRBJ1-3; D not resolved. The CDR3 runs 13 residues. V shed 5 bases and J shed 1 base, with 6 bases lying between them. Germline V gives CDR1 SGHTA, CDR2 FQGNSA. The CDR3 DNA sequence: TGTGCCAGCAGCGGGAGGTCTGGAAACACCATATATTTT. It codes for CASSGRSGNTIYF.

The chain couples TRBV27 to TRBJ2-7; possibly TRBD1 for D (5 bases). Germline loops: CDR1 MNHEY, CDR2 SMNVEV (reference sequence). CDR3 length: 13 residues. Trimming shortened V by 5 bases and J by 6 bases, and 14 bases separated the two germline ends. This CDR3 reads CASSASTGFEQYF. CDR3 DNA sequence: TGTGCCAGCAGTGCCTCCACAGGTTTCGAGCAGTACTTC.

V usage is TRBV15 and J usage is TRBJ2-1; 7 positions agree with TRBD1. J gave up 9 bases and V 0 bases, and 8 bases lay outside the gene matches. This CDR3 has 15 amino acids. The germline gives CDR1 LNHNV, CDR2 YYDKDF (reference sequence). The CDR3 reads CATSRDLTGPSEQFF. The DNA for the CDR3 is TGTGCCACCAGCAGAGATCTGACAGGGCCTAGTGAGCAGTTCTTC. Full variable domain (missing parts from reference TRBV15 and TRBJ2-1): DAMVIQNPRYQVTQFGKPVTLSCSQTLNHNVMYWYQQKSSQAPKLLFHYYDKDFNNEADTPDNFQSRRPNTSFCFLDIRSPGLGDTAMYLCATSRDLTGPSEQFFGPGTRLTVL.

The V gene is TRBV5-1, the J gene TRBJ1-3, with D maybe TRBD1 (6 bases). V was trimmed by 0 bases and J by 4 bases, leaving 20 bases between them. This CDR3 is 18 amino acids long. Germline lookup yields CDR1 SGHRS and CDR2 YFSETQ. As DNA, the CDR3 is TGCGCCAGCAGCTTGGGCCCGACAGGAAGGGCCTTAGGAAACACCATATATTTT. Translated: CASSLGPTGRALGNTIYF.